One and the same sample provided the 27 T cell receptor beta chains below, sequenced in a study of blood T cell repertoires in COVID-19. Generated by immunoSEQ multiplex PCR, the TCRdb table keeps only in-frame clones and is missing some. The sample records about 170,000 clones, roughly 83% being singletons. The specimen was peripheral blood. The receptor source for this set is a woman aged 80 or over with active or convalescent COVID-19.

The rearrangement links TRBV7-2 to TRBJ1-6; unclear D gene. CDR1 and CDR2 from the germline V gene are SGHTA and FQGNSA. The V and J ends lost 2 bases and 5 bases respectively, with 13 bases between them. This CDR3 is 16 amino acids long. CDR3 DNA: TGTGCCAGCAGCTTACGAGGTGCGCAGAATAATTCACCCCTCCACTTT. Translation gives CASSLRGAQNNSPLHF.

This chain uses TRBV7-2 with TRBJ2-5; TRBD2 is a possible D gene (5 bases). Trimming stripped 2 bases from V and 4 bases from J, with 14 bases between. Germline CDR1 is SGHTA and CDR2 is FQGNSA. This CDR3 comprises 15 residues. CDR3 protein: CASSLTPLRVETQYF. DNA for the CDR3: TGTGCCAGCAGCTTAACCCCTCTGAGGGTAGAGACCCAGTACTTC.

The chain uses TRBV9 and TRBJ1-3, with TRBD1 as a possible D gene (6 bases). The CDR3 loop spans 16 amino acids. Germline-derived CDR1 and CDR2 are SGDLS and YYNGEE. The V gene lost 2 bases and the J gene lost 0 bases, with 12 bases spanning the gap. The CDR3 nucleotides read TGTGCCAGCAGCGTTTCGACAGGCAGCTCTGGAAACACCATATATTTT. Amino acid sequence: CASSVSTGSSGNTIYF.

This CDR3 reads CASSVEGGRRGPGNTIYF. The DNA of the CDR3 is TGTGCCAGCAGCGTAGAAGGAGGGCGCCGAGGTCCTGGAAACACCATATATTTT. This chain uses TRBV9 with TRBJ1-3; D is unresolved. CDR1 and CDR2 (germline): SGDLS, YYNGEE. V was clipped by 0 bases and J by 2 bases, with 18 bases between them. This CDR3 is built from 18 residues.

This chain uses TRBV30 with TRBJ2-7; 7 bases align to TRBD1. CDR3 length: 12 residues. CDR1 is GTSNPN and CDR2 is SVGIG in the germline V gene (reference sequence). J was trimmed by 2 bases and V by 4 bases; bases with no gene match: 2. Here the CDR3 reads CAWKGQPYEQYF. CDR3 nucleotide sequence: TGTGCCTGGAAGGGACAGCCCTACGAGCAGTACTTC. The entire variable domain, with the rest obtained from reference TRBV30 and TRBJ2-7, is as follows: SQTIHQWPATLVQPVGSPLSLECTVEGTSNPNLYWYRQAAGRGLQLLFYSVGIGQISSEVPQNLSASRPQDRQFILSSKKLLLSDSGFYLCAWKGQPYEQYFGPGTRLTVT.

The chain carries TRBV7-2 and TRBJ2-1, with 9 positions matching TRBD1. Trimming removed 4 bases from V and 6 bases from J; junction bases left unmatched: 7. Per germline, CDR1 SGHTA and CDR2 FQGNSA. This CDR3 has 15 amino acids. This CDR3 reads CASSYRGLAGNEQFF. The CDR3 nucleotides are TGTGCCAGCAGCTACAGGGGGCTTGCGGGCAATGAGCAGTTCTTC.

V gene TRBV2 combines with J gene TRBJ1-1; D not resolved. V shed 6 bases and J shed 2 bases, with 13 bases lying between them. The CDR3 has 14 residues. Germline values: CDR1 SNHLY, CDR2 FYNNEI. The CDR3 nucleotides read TGTGCCAGCAGCCAGGACTTAGGTAACACTGAAGCTTTCTTT. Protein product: CASSQDLGNTEAFF.

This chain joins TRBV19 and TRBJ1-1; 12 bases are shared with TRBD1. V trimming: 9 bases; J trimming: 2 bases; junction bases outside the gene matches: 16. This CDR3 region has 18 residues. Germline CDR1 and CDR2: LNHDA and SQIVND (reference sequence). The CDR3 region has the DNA TGTGCCAGCCTGGGACAGGGGGCTTTTTGGCAGGGAAACACTGAAGCTTTCTTT. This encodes CASLGQGAFWQGNTEAFF.

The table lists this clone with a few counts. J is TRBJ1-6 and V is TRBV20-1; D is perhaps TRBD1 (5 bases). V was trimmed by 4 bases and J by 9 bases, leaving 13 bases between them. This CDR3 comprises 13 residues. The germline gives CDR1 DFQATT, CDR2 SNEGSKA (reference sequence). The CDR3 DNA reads TGCAGTGCTACTGACGGGGGAAGTTCACCCCTCCACTTT. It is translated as CSATDGGSSPLHF.

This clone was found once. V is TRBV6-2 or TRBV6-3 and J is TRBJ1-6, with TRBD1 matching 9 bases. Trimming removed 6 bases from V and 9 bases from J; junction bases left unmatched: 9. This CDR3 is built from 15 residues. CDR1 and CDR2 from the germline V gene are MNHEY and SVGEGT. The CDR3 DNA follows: TGTGCCAGCAGGCCTTACCGGGACAGGGTTTCACCCCTCCACTTT. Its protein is CASRPYRDRVSPLHF.

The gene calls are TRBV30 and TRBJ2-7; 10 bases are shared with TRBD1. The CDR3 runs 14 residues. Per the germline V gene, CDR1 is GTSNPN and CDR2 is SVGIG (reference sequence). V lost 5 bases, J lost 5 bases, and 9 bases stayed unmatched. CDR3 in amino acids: CAWQSGTGANEQYF. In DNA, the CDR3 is TGTGCCTGGCAATCCGGGACAGGGGCCAACGAGCAGTACTTC.

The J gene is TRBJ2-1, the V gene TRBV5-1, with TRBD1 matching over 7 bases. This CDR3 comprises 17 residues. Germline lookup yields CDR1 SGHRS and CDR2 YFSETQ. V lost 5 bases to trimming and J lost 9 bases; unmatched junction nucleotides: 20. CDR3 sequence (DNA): TGCGCCAGCAGGAGACAGGGAAGAGGGACAATGGGCACTGAGCAGTTCTTC. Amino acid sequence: CASRRQGRGTMGTEQFF. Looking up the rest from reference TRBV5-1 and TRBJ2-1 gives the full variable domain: KAGVTQTPRYLIKTRGQQVTLSCSPISGHRSVSWYQQTPGQGLQFLFEYFSETQRNKGNFPGRFSGRQFSNSRSEMNVSTLELGDSALYLCASRRQGRGTMGTEQFFGPGTRLTVL.

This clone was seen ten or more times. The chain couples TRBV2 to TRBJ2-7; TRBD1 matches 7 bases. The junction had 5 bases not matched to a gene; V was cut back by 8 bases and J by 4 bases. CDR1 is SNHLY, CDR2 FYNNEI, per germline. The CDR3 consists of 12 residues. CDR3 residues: CASCPQGYEQYF. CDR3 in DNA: TGTGCCAGCTGCCCACAGGGGTACGAGCAGTACTTC.

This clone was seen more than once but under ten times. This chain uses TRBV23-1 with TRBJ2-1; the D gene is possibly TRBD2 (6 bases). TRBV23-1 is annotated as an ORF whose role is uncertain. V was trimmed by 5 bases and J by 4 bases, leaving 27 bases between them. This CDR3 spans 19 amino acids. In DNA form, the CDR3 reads TGCGCCAGCAGTGAACAAGGACTGTTTAGGGGTCGGGGGTACAATGAGCAGTTCTTC. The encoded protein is CASSEQGLFRGRGYNEQFF.

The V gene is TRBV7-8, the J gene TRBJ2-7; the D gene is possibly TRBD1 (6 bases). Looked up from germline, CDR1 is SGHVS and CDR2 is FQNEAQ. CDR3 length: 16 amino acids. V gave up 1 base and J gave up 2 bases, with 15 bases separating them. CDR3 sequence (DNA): TGTGCCAGCAGCTTAGGGGTAATGGACAGAGCCTACGAGCAGTACTTC. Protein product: CASSLGVMDRAYEQYF. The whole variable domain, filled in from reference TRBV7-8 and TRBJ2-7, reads GAGVSQSPRYKVAKRGQDVALRCDPISGHVSLFWYQQALGQGPEFLTYFQNEAQLDKSGLPSDRFFAERPEGSVSTLKIQRTQQEDSAVYLCASSLGVMDRAYEQYFGPGTRLTVT.

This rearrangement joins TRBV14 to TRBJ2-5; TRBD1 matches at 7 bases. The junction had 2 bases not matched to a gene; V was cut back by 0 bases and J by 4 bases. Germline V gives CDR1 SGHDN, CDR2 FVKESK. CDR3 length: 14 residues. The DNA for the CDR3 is TGTGCCAGCAGCCAAGATAACAGGGGAGAGACCCAGTACTTC. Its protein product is CASSQDNRGETQYF.

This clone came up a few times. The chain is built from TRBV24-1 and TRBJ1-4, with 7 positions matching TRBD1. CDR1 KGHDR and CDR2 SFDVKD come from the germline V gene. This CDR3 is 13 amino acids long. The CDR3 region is CATEGQHYEKLFF. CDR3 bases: TGTGCTACTGAGGGACAGCACTACGAAAAACTGTTTTTT.

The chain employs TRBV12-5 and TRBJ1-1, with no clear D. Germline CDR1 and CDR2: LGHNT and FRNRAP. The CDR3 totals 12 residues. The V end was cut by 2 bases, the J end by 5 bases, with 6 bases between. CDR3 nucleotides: TGTGCTAGTGGTTTGCCCCAAACTGAAGCTTTCTTT. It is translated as CASGLPQTEAFF.

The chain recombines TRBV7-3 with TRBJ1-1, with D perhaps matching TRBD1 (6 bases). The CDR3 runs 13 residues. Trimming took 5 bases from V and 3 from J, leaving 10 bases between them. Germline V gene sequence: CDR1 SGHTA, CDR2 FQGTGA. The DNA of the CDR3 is TGTGCCAGCAGCCAGGACAGTCACACTGAAGCTTTCTTT. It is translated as CASSQDSHTEAFF. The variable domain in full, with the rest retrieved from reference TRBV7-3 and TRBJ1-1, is GAGVSQTPSNKVTEKGKYVELRCDPISGHTALYWYRQSLGQGPEFLIYFQGTGAADDSGLPNDRFFAVRPEGSVSTLKIQRTERGDSAVYLCASSQDSHTEAFFGQGTRLTVV.

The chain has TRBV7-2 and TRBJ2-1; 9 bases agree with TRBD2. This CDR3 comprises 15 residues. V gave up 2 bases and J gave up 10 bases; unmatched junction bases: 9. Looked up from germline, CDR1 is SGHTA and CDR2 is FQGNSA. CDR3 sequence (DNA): TGTGCCAGCAGCTTATCTGCGGGGGGGCCACGAGAGCAGTTCTTC. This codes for CASSLSAGGPREQFF.

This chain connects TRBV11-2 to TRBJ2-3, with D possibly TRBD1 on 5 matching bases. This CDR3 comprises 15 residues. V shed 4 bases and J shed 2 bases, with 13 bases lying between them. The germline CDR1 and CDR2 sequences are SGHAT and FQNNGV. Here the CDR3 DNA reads TGTGCCAGCAGCTCTGGACACTCAAACACAGATACGCAGTATTTT. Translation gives CASSSGHSNTDTQYF.

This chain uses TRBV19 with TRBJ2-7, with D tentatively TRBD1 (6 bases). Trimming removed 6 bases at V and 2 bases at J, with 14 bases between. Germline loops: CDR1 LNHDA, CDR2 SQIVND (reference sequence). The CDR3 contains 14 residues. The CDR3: CASSPGTYAYEQYF. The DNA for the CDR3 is TGTGCCAGTAGCCCCGGGACATATGCCTACGAGCAGTACTTC.

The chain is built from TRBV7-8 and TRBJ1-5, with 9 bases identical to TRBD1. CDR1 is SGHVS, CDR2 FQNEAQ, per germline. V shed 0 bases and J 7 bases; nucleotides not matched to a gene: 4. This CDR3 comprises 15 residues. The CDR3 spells CASSLAGQGSQPQHF. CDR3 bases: TGTGCCAGCAGCTTAGCGGGACAGGGAAGCCAGCCCCAGCATTTT.

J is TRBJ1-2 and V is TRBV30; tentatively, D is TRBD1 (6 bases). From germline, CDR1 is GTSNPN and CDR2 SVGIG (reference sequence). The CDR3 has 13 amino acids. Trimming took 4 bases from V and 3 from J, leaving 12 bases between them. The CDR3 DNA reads TGTGCCTGGACCCCGGACAGCTACTATGGCTACACCTTC. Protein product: CAWTPDSYYGYTF.

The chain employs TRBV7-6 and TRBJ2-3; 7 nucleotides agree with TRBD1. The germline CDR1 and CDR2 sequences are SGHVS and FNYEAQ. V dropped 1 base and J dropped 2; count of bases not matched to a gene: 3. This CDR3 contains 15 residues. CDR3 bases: TGTGCCAGCAGCTTAGGGGGACAGTACACAGATACGCAGTATTTT. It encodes CASSLGGQYTDTQYF.

The CDR3 region has the DNA TGTGCCAGCAGCCCCTATGGACAGGGGGTTTTTGGAAACACCATATATTTT. Amino acid sequence: CASSPYGQGVFGNTIYF. The chain has TRBV3-1 (or the pseudogene TRBV3-2) and TRBJ1-3, with 10 bases lining up with TRBD1. This CDR3 contains 17 residues. Germline-derived CDR1 and CDR2 are LGHDT and YNNKEL (reference sequence). Trimming removed 4 bases from V and 3 bases from J; junction bases left unmatched: 9.

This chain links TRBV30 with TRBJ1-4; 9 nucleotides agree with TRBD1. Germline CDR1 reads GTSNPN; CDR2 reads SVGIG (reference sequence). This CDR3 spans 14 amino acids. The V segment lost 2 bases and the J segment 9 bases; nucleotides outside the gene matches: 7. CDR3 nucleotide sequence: TGTGCCTGGAGTATCACCGGGACAGGGAAAAAACTGTTTTTT. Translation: CAWSITGTGKKLFF.